What follows are 20 T cell receptor beta chains derived from one specimen sequenced in a study of cytomegalovirus exposure and HLA in healthy donors. The PCR contained 60 Vbeta and 13 Jbeta primers. Some clones are missing from TCRdb's copy, which holds only in-frame ones; the method was immunoSEQ multiplex PCR. The sample shows around 97,000 clones, about three quarters of them seen only once. Sequencing was performed on PBMCs. The receptors were sampled from a man aged 40-55 years in good health and CMV-seronegative.

The chain links TRBV5-1 to TRBJ1-3, with D perhaps TRBD1 (6 bases). The V and J ends lost 3 bases and 0 bases respectively, with 13 bases between them. Germline CDR1 is SGHRS and CDR2 is YFSETQ. CDR3 length equals 16 residues. The CDR3 protein is CASSSSGQNSGNTIYF. The DNA of the CDR3 is TGCGCCAGCAGCTCCTCCGGACAGAACTCTGGAAACACCATATATTTT. The variable domain in full, completed from reference TRBV5-1 and TRBJ1-3, reads KAGVTQTPRYLIKTRGQQVTLSCSPISGHRSVSWYQQTPGQGLQFLFEYFSETQRNKGNFPGRFSGRQFSNSRSEMNVSTLELGDSALYLCASSSSGQNSGNTIYFGEGSWLTVV.

This rearrangement joins TRBV29-1 to TRBJ2-7; TRBD1 agrees at 8 bases. This CDR3 has 16 residues. From germline, CDR1 is SQVTM and CDR2 ANQGSEA. V was clipped by 4 bases and J by 2 bases; unmatched bases: 13. The CDR3 protein is CSVAKVRDRGTYEQYF. The CDR3 bases are TGCAGCGTTGCTAAGGTGCGTGACAGGGGCACCTACGAGCAGTACTTC.

The chain combines TRBV4-1 with TRBJ1-1; D not resolved. The CDR3 extends over 14 amino acids. The V end was cut by 1 base, the J end by 1 base, with 7 bases between. Germline V gene lookup returns CDR1 MGHRA and CDR2 YSYEKL. The CDR3 coding sequence is TGCGCCAGCAGCCAAGGTTATTGGAACACTGAAGCTTTCTTT. This encodes CASSQGYWNTEAFF.

The sample holds a few counts of this clone. V usage is TRBV9 and J usage is TRBJ2-5, with D unresolved. V was trimmed by 0 bases and J by 9 bases, leaving 12 bases between them. The CDR3 is 13 amino acids. CDR1 is SGDLS and CDR2 is YYNGEE in the germline V gene. The chain's CDR3 is CASSVEPHVPQYF. DNA of the CDR3: TGTGCCAGCAGCGTAGAGCCCCACGTGCCCCAGTACTTC.

This clone has just one count. J is TRBJ1-3 and V is TRBV19, with D possibly TRBD1 on 5 matching bases. The CDR3 length is 17 residues. Germline V gene lookup returns CDR1 LNHDA and CDR2 SQIVND (reference sequence). V shed 11 bases and J shed 0 bases, with 23 bases lying between them. The CDR3 bases are TGTGCCGCCCAAGCGGGGACCGCCGATAGCTCTGGAAACACCATATATTTT. It translates to CAAQAGTADSSGNTIYF.

As for this clone: This same CDR3 is encoded by further DNA sequences in the sample. The chain carries TRBV4-1 and TRBJ2-7; 7 bases agree with TRBD1. Looked up from germline, CDR1 is MGHRA and CDR2 is YSYEKL. CDR3 length: 15 residues. The V and J ends lost 0 bases and 1 base, in that order; junction bases with no gene match: 3. The CDR3 region has the DNA TGCGCCAGCAGCCAAGAGGGACAGCTGTCCTACGAGCAGTACTTC. Amino acids: CASSQEGQLSYEQYF.

This sequence joins TRBV2 and TRBJ2-7, with 8 bases lining up with TRBD1. J lost 4 bases, V lost 6 bases, and 8 bases had no gene match. This CDR3 comprises 14 residues. Germline loops: CDR1 SNHLY, CDR2 FYNNEI. This CDR3 is CASRARTGRYEQYF. The CDR3 DNA is TGTGCCAGCAGAGCCCGGACAGGGCGTTACGAGCAGTACTTC.

The V call is TRBV11-2, the J call TRBJ2-5; 8 positions agree with TRBD1. The CDR3 extends over 15 amino acids. CDR1 is SGHAT, CDR2 FQNNGV, per germline. J was trimmed by 1 base and V by 5 bases; bases with no gene match: 6. Here the CDR3 DNA reads TGTGCCAGCAGCCCCACCGGGACAGGCCAAGAGACCCAGTACTTC. Amino acids: CASSPTGTGQETQYF. The whole variable domain, filled in from reference TRBV11-2 and TRBJ2-5, reads EAGVAQSPRYKIIEKRQSVAFWCNPISGHATLYWYQQILGQGPKLLIQFQNNGVVDDSQLPKDRFSAERLKGVDSTLKIQPAKLEDSAVYLCASSPTGTGQETQYFGPGTRLLVL.

This clone came up a few times. The chain uses TRBV5-1 and TRBJ2-5, with 7 bases aligning to TRBD2. CDR1 and CDR2 (germline): SGHRS, YFSETQ. J was trimmed by 1 base and V by 3 bases; bases with no gene match: 3. The CDR3 spans 14 residues. The DNA of the CDR3 is TGCGCCAGCAGCTCCCCTAGCGGCCAAGAGACCCAGTACTTC. This encodes CASSSPSGQETQYF.

This clone was seen a single time. The chain carries TRBV9 and TRBJ2-3; possibly TRBD1 for D (5 bases). With 0 bases removed from V and 6 bases from J, the gap between germline ends came to 5 bases. The CDR3 contains 12 residues. Germline V gene data show CDR1 as SGDLS and CDR2 as YYNGEE. CDR3 sequence (DNA): TGTGCCAGCAGCGTAGAGGGGGATACGCAGTATTTT. Residues: CASSVEGDTQYF.

The gene calls are TRBV10-3 and TRBJ2-7; 12 bases fit TRBD2. CDR3 length equals 16 residues. The trim removed 0 bases at V and 7 bases at J, leaving 7 bases unmatched. Germline V gene sequence: CDR1 ENHRY, CDR2 SYGVKD. The CDR3 sequence is CAISESLAGGPIEQYF. The CDR3, as DNA: TGTGCCATCAGTGAGTCTCTAGCGGGGGGGCCCATTGAGCAGTACTTC.

V usage is TRBV5-1 and J usage is TRBJ2-7; D is possibly TRBD2 (6 bases). The CDR3 contains 14 residues. Trimming stripped 3 bases from V and 5 bases from J, with 15 bases between. Germline V CDR1 and CDR2: SGHRS, YFSETQ. CDR3 amino acids: CASSSGVPRDEQYF. As DNA, the CDR3 is TGCGCCAGCAGCTCGGGGGTCCCTAGGGACGAGCAGTACTTC.

This sequence joins TRBV7-8 and TRBJ2-1, with TRBD2 matching 7 bases. The CDR3 is 17 amino acids. Per germline, CDR1 SGHVS and CDR2 FQNEAQ. With 3 bases clipped from V and 2 bases from J, the junction kept 10 bases outside the gene matches. CDR3: CASSFPPPGLPYNEQFF. The CDR3 DNA sequence: TGTGCCAGCAGCTTCCCTCCCCCGGGACTACCCTACAATGAGCAGTTCTTC. The full variable domain, its missing parts supplied by reference TRBV7-8 and TRBJ2-1, is GAGVSQSPRYKVAKRGQDVALRCDPISGHVSLFWYQQALGQGPEFLTYFQNEAQLDKSGLPSDRFFAERPEGSVSTLKIQRTQQEDSAVYLCASSFPPPGLPYNEQFFGPGTRLTVL.

The chain carries TRBV7-7 and TRBJ1-1, with D unclear. The CDR3 length is 13 residues. Trimming stripped 3 bases from V and 2 bases from J, with 7 bases between. Germline V CDR1 and CDR2: SSHAT, FNYEAQ (reference sequence). CDR3: CASSFTANTEAFF. In nucleotides, the CDR3 is TGTGCCAGCAGCTTCACAGCAAACACTGAAGCTTTCTTT.

This clone was detected only a few times. The V call is TRBV29-1, the J call TRBJ1-4, with D perhaps matching TRBD1 (5 bases). This CDR3 has 11 amino acids. Germline-derived CDR1 and CDR2 are SQVTM and ANQGSEA. V lost 4 bases and J 11 bases, leaving 11 bases between the germline ends. DNA for the CDR3: TGCAGCGTTGGGGACTCAGTTAAACTGTTTTTT. Its translation: CSVGDSVKLFF.

The chain is built from TRBV30 and TRBJ2-5; TRBD2 agrees at 7 bases. Per germline, CDR1 GTSNPN and CDR2 SVGIG (reference sequence). The CDR3 covers 13 residues. The J segment lost 5 bases and the V segment lost 5 bases, leaving 8 bases of the junction unmatched. This chain's CDR3 is CAWSGGGQETQYF. CDR3 sequence (DNA): TGTGCCTGGTCTGGGGGAGGGCAGGAGACCCAGTACTTC.

For the CDR3, the DNA is TGCGCCAGCAGCCTCCAGGGGAGCTCTGGAAACACCATATATTTT. Translated: CASSLQGSSGNTIYF. The chain is built from TRBV4-3 and TRBJ1-3; D is possibly TRBD1 (6 bases). Germline V gives CDR1 LGHNA, CDR2 YSLEER. The V gene lost 4 bases and the J gene lost 0 bases, with 10 bases spanning the gap. The CDR3 sequence is 15 residues long.

This clone has just one count. The gene calls are TRBV15 and TRBJ2-7; TRBD2 is a possible D gene (5 bases). The CDR3 is made up of 15 amino acids. Germline CDR1 LNHNV, CDR2 YYDKDF (reference sequence). The V and J ends lost 0 bases and 3 bases respectively, with 12 bases between them. The CDR3 DNA reads as TGTGCCACCAGCAGAGATCCCAGCGGAGACTACGAGCAGTACTTC. It codes for CATSRDPSGDYEQYF.

This chain links TRBV4-1 with TRBJ1-1; maybe TRBD1 (6 bases). The V and J ends lost 4 bases and 2 bases respectively, with 11 bases between them. The CDR3 contains 14 residues. CDR1 is MGHRA, CDR2 YSYEKL, per germline. The CDR3: CASSLGAPNTEAFF. In DNA, the CDR3 is TGCGCCAGCAGCCTGGGGGCCCCAAACACTGAAGCTTTCTTT.

This sequence joins TRBV7-8 and TRBJ1-5, with 7 bases lining up with TRBD1. V dropped 3 bases and J dropped 3; count of bases not matched to a gene: 11. The CDR3 loop spans 17 amino acids. The germline V gene has CDR1 SGHVS and CDR2 FQNEAQ. This chain's CDR3 is CASSFHNRGPDNQPQHF. In DNA form, the CDR3 reads TGTGCCAGCAGCTTCCACAACAGGGGCCCTGACAATCAGCCCCAGCATTTT.